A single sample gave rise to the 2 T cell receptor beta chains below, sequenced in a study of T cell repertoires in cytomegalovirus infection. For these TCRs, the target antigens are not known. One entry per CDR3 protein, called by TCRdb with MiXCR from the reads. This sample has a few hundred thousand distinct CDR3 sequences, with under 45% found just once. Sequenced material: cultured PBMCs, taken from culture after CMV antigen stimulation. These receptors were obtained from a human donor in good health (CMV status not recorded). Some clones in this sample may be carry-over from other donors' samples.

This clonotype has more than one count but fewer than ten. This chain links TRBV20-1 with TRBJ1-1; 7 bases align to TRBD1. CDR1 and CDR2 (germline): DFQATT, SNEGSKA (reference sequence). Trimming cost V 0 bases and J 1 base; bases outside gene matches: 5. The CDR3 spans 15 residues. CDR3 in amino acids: CSARDVRQGNTEAFF. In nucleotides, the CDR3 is TGCAGTGCTAGAGATGTAAGACAGGGGAACACTGAAGCTTTCTTT.

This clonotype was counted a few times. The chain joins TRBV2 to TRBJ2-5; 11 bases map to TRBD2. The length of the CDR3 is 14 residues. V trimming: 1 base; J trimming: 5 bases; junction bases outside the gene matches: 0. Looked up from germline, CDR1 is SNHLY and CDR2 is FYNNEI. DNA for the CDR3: TGTGCCAGCAGTGAAGTAGCGGGGGGGGAGACCCAGTACTTC. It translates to CASSEVAGGETQYF.